Given below is one T cell receptor (beta chain) in context. Data came from immunoSEQ multiplex PCR; TCRdb stores just in-frame clones and leaves some out. In the table there are 310,000 or so clones, approximately 90% of which are singletons. The sample originates from a study of blood T cell repertoires in COVID-19. Study as a whole: COVID-19 samples, acute and convalescent, were from the United States, Italy and Spain.

CDR1 and CDR2 from the germline V gene are SGHDN and FVKESK. Trimming removed 2 bases at V and 0 bases at J, with 19 bases between. The CDR3 is 18 amino acids. The receptor comes from a woman aged 30 to 39 with COVID-19, enrolled during active disease. The sequencing sample was made of peripheral blood. The chain uses TRBV14 and TRBJ1-1; D unresolved. The CDR3 reads CASSQPTAKQTLNTEAFF. CDR3 nucleotides: TGTGCCAGCAGCCAACCTACAGCTAAACAGACATTGAACACTGAAGCTTTCTTT.